What follows describes a single TCR beta chain. Its antigen remains unidentified. The data were taken from a study of cytomegalovirus exposure and HLA in healthy donors. This PCR relied on a set of 60 Vbeta primers and 13 Jbeta primers. The method was immunoSEQ multiplex PCR; TCRdb's version includes in-frame clones alone and lacks a portion of them. Of about 130,000 clones in the sample, around 70% were seen once. Study-level results: TCR beta chains numbering more than 150 were designated cytomegalovirus-associated. HLA-A and HLA-B allele assignments for most subjects were reportedly predicted accurately using TCR beta sequences. One variant, a missense change in DCLRE1C, was linked in a later analysis to TCR beta V- and J-gene trimming. Confirmation was obtained in vitro that a few CMV-associated chains are specific for CMV antigens.

The CDR3 is 13 amino acids. The ends were cut back, 2 bases at V and 4 bases at J, with 8 bases in the middle. CDR1 SEHNR and CDR2 FQNEAQ come from the germline V gene (reference sequence). Sequences were obtained from PBMCs. This chain joins TRBV7-9 and TRBJ1-2; D gene unclear. This receptor was identified in a human donor in good health. Here the CDR3 DNA reads TGTGCCAGCAGCTTATTTGGCAGCTATGGCTACACCTTC. Residues: CASSLFGSYGYTF. Using reference TRBV7-9 and TRBJ1-2 for the parts outside the CDR3, the full variable domain is DTGVSQNPRHKITKRGQNVTFRCDPISEHNRLYWYRQTLGQGPEFLTYFQNEAQLEKSRLLSDRFSAERPKGSFSTLEIQRTEQGDSAMYLCASSLFGSYGYTFGSGTRLTVV.